This T cell receptor beta chain was sequenced in a study of Ad26.COV2.S vaccination and SARS-CoV-2 variants. General study results and limits: Spike-specific TCR breadth was greater after Ad26.COV2.S than placebo.

The repertoire was sequenced with immunoSEQ multiplex PCR; TCRdb's copy has only in-frame clones and lacks some. The table records about 400,000 clones, 70% to 90% of them present only once. A note on this clone: Its matching antigen is unknown.

CDR1 is MNHEY, CDR2 SMNVEV, per germline (reference sequence). The CDR3 covers 15 residues. Trimming removed 6 bases at V and 0 bases at J, with 12 bases between. Treatment specified: roughly 19 received Ad26.COV2.S at low or high dose, single or two shots; about 5 received placebo; per-sample allocation not given. Samples came from day 63 after the first vaccine or placebo injection. Recruitment in Boston yielded a donor of adult age, 18-55 years. This receptor was taken from a person aged 18-65 years who received the Ad26.COV2.S COVID-19 vaccine or a placebo. Sample: peripheral blood, taken in a trial of Ad26.COV2.S vaccine versus placebo. The V and J genes are TRBV27 and TRBJ2-1; D gene unclear. CDR3 nucleotides: TGTGCCAGCAGCCCTGCGTCGAGCTCCTACAATGAGCAGTTCTTC. Encoded protein: CASSPASSSYNEQFF.